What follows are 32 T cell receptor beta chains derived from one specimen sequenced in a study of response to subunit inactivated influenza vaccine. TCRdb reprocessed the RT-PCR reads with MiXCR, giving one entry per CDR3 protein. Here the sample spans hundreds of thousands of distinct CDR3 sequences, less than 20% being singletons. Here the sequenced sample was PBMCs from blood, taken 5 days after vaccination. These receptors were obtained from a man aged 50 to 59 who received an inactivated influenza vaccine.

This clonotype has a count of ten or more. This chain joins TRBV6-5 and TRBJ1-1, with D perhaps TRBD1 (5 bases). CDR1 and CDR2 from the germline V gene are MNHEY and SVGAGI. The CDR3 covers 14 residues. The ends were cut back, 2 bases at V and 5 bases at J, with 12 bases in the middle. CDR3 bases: TGTGCCAGCAGTTACGGCGGGGCAGGGACTGAAGCTTTCTTT. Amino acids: CASSYGGAGTEAFF.

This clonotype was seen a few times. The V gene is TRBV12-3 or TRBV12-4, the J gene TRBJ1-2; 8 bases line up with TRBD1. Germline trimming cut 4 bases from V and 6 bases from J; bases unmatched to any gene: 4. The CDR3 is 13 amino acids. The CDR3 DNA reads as TGTGCCAGCAGTTGGACAGGGACTGATGGCTACACCTTC. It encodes CASSWTGTDGYTF.

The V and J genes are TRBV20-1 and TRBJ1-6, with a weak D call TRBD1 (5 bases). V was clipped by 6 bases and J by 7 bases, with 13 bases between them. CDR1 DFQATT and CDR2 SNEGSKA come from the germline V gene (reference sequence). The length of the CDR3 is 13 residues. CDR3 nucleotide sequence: TGCAGTGCCCCCTCCAGGGAGAATTCACCCCTCCACTTT. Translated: CSAPSRENSPLHF.

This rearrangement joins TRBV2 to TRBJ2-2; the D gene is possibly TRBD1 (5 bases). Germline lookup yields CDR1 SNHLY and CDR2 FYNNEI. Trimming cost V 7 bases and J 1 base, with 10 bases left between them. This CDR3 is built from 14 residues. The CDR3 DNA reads TGTGCCAGCAAAATCGGACAGAACACCGGGGAGCTGTTTTTT. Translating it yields CASKIGQNTGELFF. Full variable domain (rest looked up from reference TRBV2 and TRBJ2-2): EPEVTQTPSHQVTQMGQEVILRCVPISNHLYFYWYRQILGQKVEFLVSFYNNEISEKSEIFDDQFSVERPDGSNFTLKIRSTKLEDSAMYFCASKIGQNTGELFFGEGSRLTVL.

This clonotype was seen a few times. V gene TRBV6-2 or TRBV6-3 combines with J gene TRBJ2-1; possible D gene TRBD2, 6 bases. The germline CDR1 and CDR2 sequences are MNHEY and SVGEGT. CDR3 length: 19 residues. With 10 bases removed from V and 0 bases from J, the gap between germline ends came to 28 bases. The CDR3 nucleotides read TGTGCCACCTGGGGCGGTGGCGCACTAGCTGTTAACTCCTACAATGAGCAGTTCTTC. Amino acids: CATWGGGALAVNSYNEQFF.

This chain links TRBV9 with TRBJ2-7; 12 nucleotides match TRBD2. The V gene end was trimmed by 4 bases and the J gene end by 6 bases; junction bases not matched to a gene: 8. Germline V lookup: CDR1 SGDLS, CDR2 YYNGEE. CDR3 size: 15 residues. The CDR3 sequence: CASSQTSGGSSEQYF. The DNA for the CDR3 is TGTGCCAGCAGCCAAACTAGCGGGGGGTCATCCGAGCAGTACTTC.

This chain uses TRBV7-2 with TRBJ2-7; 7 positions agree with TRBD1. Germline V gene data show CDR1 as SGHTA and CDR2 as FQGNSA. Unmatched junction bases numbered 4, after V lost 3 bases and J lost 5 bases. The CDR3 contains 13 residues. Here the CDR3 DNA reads TGTGCCAGCAGCTTCCTACAGGGGCACGAGCAGTACTTC. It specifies CASSFLQGHEQYF.

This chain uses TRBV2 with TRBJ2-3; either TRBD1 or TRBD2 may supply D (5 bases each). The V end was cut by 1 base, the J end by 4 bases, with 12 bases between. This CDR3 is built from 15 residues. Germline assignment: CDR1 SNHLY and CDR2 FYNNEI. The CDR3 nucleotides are TGTGCCAGCAGTGAAGGGGGCGGGTCGGCAGATACGCAGTATTTT. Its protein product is CASSEGGGSADTQYF.

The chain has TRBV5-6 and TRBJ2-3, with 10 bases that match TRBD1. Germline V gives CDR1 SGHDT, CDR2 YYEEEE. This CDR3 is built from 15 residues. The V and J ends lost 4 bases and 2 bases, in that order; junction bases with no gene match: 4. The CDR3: CASSATGGLTDTQYF. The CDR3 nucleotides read TGTGCCAGCAGCGCGACAGGGGGCCTCACAGATACGCAGTATTTT.

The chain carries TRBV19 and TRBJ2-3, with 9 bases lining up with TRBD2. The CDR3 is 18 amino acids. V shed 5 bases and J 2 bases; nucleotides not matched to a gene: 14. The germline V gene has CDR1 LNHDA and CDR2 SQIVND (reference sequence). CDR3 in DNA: TGTGCCAGTAGTCCTCTCAAACGTAGCGGGAGCGTCACAGATACGCAGTATTTT. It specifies CASSPLKRSGSVTDTQYF. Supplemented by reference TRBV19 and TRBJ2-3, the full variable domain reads DGGITQSPKYLFRKEGQNVTLSCEQNLNHDAMYWYRQDPGQGLRLIYYSQIVNDFQKGDIAEGYSVSREKKESFPLTVTSAQKNPTAFYLCASSPLKRSGSVTDTQYFGPGTRLTVL.

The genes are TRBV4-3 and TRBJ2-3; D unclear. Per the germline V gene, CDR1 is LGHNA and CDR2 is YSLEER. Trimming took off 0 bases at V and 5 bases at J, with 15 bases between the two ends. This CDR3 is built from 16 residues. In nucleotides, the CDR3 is TGCGCCAGCAGCCAAGAAAAGGCTTTTCCACAAGATACGCAGTATTTT. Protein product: CASSQEKAFPQDTQYF.

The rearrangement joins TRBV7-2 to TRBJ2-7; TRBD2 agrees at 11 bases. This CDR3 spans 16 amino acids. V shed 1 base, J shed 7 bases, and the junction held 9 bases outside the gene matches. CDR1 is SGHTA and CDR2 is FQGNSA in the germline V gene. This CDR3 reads CASSLEFGLAGGEQYF. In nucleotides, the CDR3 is TGTGCCAGCAGCTTAGAATTCGGGCTAGCGGGGGGAGAGCAGTACTTC. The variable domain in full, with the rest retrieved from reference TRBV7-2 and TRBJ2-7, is GAGVSQSPSNKVTEKGKDVELRCDPISGHTALYWYRQSLGQGLEFLIYFQGNSAPDKSGLPSDRFSAERTGGSVSTLTIQRTQQEDSAVYLCASSLEFGLAGGEQYFGPGTRLTVT.

CDR3 in DNA: TGCGCCAGCAGCTTCTCAGGGCCTGAAGCTTTCTTT. Translation: CASSFSGPEAFF. The chain has TRBV10-2 and TRBJ1-1; possibly TRBD1 for D (5 bases). CDR1 is WSHSY and CDR2 is SAAADI in the germline V gene. The V gene lost 6 bases and the J gene lost 6 bases, with 11 bases spanning the gap. The CDR3 contains 12 residues.

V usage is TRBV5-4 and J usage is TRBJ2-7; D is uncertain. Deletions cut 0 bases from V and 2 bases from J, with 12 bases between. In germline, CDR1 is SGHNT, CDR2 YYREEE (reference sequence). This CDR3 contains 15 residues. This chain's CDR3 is CASSLVSGITYEQYF. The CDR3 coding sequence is TGTGCCAGCAGCTTGGTTTCAGGTATTACCTACGAGCAGTACTTC.

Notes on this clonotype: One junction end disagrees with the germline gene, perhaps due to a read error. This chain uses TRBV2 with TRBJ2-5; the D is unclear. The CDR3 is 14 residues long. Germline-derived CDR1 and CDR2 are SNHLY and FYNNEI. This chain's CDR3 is CASSDTAQQETQYF. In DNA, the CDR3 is TGTGCCAGCAGTGACACAGCTCAACAAGAGACTCAGTACTTC.

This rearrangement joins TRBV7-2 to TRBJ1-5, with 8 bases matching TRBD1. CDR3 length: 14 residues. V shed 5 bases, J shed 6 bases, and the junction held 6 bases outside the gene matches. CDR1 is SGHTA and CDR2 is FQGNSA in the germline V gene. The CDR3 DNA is TGTGCCAGCAGCGGGACAGGTTCTGCTCAGCCCCAGCATTTT. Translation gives CASSGTGSAQPQHF.

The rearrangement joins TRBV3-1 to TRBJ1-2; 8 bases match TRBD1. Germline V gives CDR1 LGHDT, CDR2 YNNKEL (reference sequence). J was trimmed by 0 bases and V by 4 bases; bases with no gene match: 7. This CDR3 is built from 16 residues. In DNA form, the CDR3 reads TGTGCCAGCAGCCTCGGGACAGGAACTACTAACTATGGCTACACCTTC. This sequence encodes CASSLGTGTTNYGYTF.

CDR3 DNA sequence: TGCGCCAGCAGCTTGGCGGGGACAGGGTTACTCTCTGGGGCCAACGTCCTGACTTTC. The encoded protein is CASSLAGTGLLSGANVLTF. The chain carries TRBV5-1 and TRBJ2-6; 9 bases are shared with TRBD1. V lost 0 bases to trimming and J lost 0 bases; unmatched junction nucleotides: 7. The CDR3 loop spans 19 amino acids. Germline assignment: CDR1 SGHRS and CDR2 YFSETQ.

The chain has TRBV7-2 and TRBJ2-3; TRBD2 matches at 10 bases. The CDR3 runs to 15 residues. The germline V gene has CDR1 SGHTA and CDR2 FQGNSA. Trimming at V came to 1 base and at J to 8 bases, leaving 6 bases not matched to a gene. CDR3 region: CASSLELAGPATQYF. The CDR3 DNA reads TGTGCCAGCAGCTTAGAACTAGCGGGACCGGCTACGCAGTATTTT.

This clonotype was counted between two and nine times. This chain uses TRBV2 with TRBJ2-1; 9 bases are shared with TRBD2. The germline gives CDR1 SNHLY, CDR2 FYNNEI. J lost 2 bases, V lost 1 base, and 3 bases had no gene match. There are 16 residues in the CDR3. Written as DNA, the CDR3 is TGTGCCAGCAGTGAAGGCCTAGCGGGGACCTACAATGAGCAGTTCTTC. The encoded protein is CASSEGLAGTYNEQFF.

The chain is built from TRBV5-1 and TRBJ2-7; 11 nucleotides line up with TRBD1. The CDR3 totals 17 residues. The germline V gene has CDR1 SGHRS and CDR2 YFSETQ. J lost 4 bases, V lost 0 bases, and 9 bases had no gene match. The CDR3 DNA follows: TGCGCCAGCAGCTTGGCCCCGGGACAGGGGGAGAAGTACGAGCAGTACTTC. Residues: CASSLAPGQGEKYEQYF. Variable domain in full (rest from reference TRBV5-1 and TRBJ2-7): KAGVTQTPRYLIKTRGQQVTLSCSPISGHRSVSWYQQTPGQGLQFLFEYFSETQRNKGNFPGRFSGRQFSNSRSEMNVSTLELGDSALYLCASSLAPGQGEKYEQYFGPGTRLTVT.

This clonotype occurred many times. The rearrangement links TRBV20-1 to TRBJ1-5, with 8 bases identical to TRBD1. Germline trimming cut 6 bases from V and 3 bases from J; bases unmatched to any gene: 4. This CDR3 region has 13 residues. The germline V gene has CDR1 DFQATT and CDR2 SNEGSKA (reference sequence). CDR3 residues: CSARTGFNQPQHF. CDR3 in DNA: TGCAGTGCCAGGACAGGGTTCAATCAGCCCCAGCATTTT.

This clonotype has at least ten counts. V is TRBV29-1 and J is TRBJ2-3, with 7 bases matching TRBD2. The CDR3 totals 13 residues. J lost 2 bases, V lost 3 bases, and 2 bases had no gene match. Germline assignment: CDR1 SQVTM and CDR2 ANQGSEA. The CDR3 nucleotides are TGCAGCGTTGAGGGACTAAACACAGATACGCAGTATTTT. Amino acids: CSVEGLNTDTQYF.

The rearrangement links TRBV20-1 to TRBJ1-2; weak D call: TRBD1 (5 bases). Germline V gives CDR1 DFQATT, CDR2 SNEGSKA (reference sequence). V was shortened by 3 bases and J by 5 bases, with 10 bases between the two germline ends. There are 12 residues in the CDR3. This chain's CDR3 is CSASPQAYGYTF. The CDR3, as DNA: TGCAGTGCTAGTCCACAGGCTTATGGCTACACCTTC.

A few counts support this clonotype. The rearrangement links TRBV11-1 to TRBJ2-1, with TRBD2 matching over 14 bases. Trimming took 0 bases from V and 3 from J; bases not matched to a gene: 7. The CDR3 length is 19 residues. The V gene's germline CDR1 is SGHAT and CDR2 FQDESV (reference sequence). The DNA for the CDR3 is TGTGCCAGCAGCTTAGCGCGGGGACTAGCGGGAGTGCTCTACAATGAGCAGTTCTTC. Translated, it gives CASSLARGLAGVLYNEQFF.

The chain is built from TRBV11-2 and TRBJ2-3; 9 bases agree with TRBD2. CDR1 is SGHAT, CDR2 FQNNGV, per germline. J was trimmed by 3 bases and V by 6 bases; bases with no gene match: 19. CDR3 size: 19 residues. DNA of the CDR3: TGTGCCAGCAGACACAAACTCCCAATGACTAGCGGTAATACAGATACGCAGTATTTT. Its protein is CASRHKLPMTSGNTDTQYF.

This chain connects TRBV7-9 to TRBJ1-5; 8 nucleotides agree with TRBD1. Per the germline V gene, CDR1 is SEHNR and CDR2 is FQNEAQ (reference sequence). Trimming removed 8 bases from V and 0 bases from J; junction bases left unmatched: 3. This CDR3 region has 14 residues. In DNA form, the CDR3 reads TGTGCCAGCCAGGGACAGGATAGCAATCAGCCCCAGCATTTT. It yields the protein CASQGQDSNQPQHF.

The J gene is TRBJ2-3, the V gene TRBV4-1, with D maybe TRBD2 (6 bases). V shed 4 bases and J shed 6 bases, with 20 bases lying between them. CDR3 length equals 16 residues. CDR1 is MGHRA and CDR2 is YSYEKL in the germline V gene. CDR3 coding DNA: TGCGCCAGCAGCCCTGGAGGGGTCCGGGACTTCGATACGCAGTATTTT. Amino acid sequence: CASSPGGVRDFDTQYF.

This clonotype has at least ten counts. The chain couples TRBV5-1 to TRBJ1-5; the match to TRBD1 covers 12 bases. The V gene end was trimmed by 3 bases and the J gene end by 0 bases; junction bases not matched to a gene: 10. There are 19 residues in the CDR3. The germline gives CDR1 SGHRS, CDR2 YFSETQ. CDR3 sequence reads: CASSSRRDRGPYSNQPQHF. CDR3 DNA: TGCGCCAGCAGCTCACGCCGGGACAGGGGGCCTTATAGCAATCAGCCCCAGCATTTT.

Here the CDR3 DNA reads TGTGCCAGCAGACGGGGGTCTAGCACAGATACGCAGTATTTT. It encodes CASRRGSSTDTQYF. This chain joins TRBV7-3 and TRBJ2-3; TRBD2 might be the D (6 bases). Looked up from germline, CDR1 is SGHTA and CDR2 is FQGTGA. V lost 6 bases, J lost 0 bases, and 10 bases lay in between. CDR3 length equals 14 residues.

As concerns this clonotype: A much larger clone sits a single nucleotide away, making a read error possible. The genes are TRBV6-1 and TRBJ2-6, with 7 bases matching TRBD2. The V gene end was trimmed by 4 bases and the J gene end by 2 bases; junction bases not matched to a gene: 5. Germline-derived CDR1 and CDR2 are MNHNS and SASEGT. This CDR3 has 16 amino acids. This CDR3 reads CASSAGRETGANVLTF. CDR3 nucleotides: TGTGCCAGCAGTGCTGGGAGGGAAACTGGGGCCAACGTCCTGACTTTC.

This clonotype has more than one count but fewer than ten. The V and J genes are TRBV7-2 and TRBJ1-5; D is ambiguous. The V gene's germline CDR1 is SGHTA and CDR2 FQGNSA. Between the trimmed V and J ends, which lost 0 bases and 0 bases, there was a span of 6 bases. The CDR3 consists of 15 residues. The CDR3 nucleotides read TGTGCCAGCAGCTTAGCGGGCAGTAGCAATCAGCCCCAGCATTTT. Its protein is CASSLAGSSNQPQHF.